The T cell receptor (beta chain) described here comes from a study of blood T cell repertoires in COVID-19. As for the study in general: In each case, the material was cDNA or gDNA derived from T cells, B-cell-depleted T cells, or PBMCs.

The CDR3 has 13 amino acids. V lost 5 bases and J 4 bases, leaving 12 bases between the germline ends. Germline CDR1 SGHTS, CDR2 YDEGEE. Profiling relied on immunoSEQ multiplex PCR, and the TCRdb table lists in-frame clones only, not all of them. Of 100,000 to 120,000 clones in the sample, 60% to 80% are singletons; the top ten hold 16%. The gene calls are TRBV5-8 and TRBJ1-2; D not resolved. This clonotype was sampled from an elderly woman with active or convalescent COVID-19. The sample comprised peripheral blood. The CDR3 DNA sequence: TGTGCCAGCAGTGAGAGGATCGGCTATGGCTACACCTTC. It yields the protein CASSERIGYGYTF.